Shown below are 30 T cell receptor beta chains from a single sample sequenced in a study of T cells in women clearing cervical HPV infection. Clones were sequenced by immunoSEQ multiplex PCR, and TCRdb holds only the in-frame ones, with some missing. The table for this sample gives some 25,000 clones. The material sequenced was blood buffy coat. Source of these receptors: a woman aged 18 to 75 with a cervical HPV16 infection that either progressed to CIN3+ or cleared (not recorded which).

Notes on this clone: The read falls 3 residues short of the CDR3 end, and the missing part is taken from the germline J gene. This chain joins TRBV30 and TRBJ2-2, with D possibly TRBD1 on 6 matching bases. CDR1 and CDR2 from the germline V gene are GTSNPN and SVGIG (reference sequence). V lost 2 bases to trimming and J lost 6 bases, with 16 bases between them. This CDR3 is built from 15 residues. The CDR3 sequence: CAWSLQSQGAGELFF. The CDR3 bases that were read are TGTGCCTGGAGTCTACAGTCACAGGGTGCCGGGGAG.

Comments on this clone: The CDR3 extends 3 residues past the end of the read, so its final part is completed from the germline J gene. V gene TRBV7-9 combines with J gene TRBJ2-7; D gene uncertain. The CDR3 loop spans 13 amino acids. The V gene lost 5 bases and the J gene lost 0 bases, with 8 bases spanning the gap. Germline assignment: CDR1 SEHNR and CDR2 FQNEAQ (reference sequence). The CDR3 here is CASSPLSSYEQYF. The sequenced part of the CDR3 DNA is TGTGCCAGCAGCCCGCTAAGCTCCTACGAG.

Points on this clone: The sequence runs out 3 residues before the end of the CDR3; the remainder is reconstructed from the germline J gene. This chain connects TRBV29-1 to TRBJ1-1, with 7 bases aligning to TRBD1. CDR3 size: 11 residues. Germline V CDR1 and CDR2: SQVTM, ANQGSEA. Partial CDR3 DNA: TGCAGCGGAGGGGGCAGGCTAGAA. Translated: CSGGGRLE. The full-length CDR3 reads as CSGGGRLEAFF.

As concerns this clone: The read stops 3 residues short of the end of the CDR3; the missing end is completed from the germline J gene. The J gene is TRBJ2-7, the V gene TRBV20-1, with a possible D match to TRBD2 (7 bases). This CDR3 region has 14 residues. V dropped 0 bases and J dropped 3 bases, with 12 bases sitting between them. The germline V gene has CDR1 DFQATT and CDR2 SNEGSKA (reference sequence). The sequenced CDR3 bases are TGCAGTGCTAGAGATGGGGGGGGCGTCTACGAG. This gives the protein CSARDGGGVYE. The whole CDR3 region reads CSARDGGGVYEQYF.

The CDR3 reads CASSTGGAGGTDTQYF. The CDR3 bases that were read are TGTGCCAGTAGTACAGGAGGGGCAGGGGGAACAGATACG. This rearrangement joins TRBV19 to TRBJ2-3, with D tentatively TRBD1 (7 bases). The observed sequence ends 3 residues before the CDR3 terminus, with the missing tail filled in from the germline J gene. Trimming stripped 4 bases from V and 3 bases from J, with 17 bases between. The CDR3 is 16 amino acids. Looked up from germline, CDR1 is LNHDA and CDR2 is SQIVND (reference sequence).

Here the CDR3 reads CASSLQGERFDEQYF. CDR3 DNA, as far as it was read: TGTGCCAGCAGCCTACAGGGTGAACGGTTCGACGAG. The J gene is TRBJ2-7, the V gene TRBV7-9; weak D call: TRBD1 (6 bases). With the read ending 3 residues before the CDR3 end, the germline J gene is used to fill in that end. The CDR3 is 15 amino acids. Germline V gene sequence: CDR1 SEHNR, CDR2 FQNEAQ (reference sequence). V lost 5 bases and J lost 5, with 19 bases in between.

In regard to this clone: The CDR3 extends 3 residues past the end of the read, so its final part is completed from the germline J gene. This chain uses TRBV2 with TRBJ2-7; the D is unclear. This CDR3 region has 13 residues. V lost 3 bases and J 2 bases, leaving 8 bases between the germline ends. Per the germline V gene, CDR1 is SNHLY and CDR2 is FYNNEI. This CDR3 reads CASSDRPTYEQYF. The covered CDR3 bases are TGTGCCAGCAGTGACAGGCCGACCTACGAG. Variable domain in full (rest from reference TRBV2 and TRBJ2-7): EPEVTQTPSHQVTQMGQEVILRCVPISNHLYFYWYRQILGQKVEFLVSFYNNEISEKSEIFDDQFSVERPDGSNFTLKIRSTKLEDSAMYFCASSDRPTYEQYFGPGTRLTVT.

Regarding this clone: The CDR3 end falls 3 residues outside the read, so it is completed with the germline J gene. The chain couples TRBV7-9 to TRBJ2-2, with 9 bases lining up with TRBD2. CDR3 length: 15 amino acids. Looked up from germline, CDR1 is SEHNR and CDR2 is FQNEAQ (reference sequence). The trim removed 6 bases at V and 6 bases at J, leaving 8 bases unmatched. This CDR3 reads CASSFSGSGAGELFF. The sequenced part of the CDR3 DNA is TGTGCCAGCAGTTTTAGCGGGAGCGGAGCCGGGGAG.

Details on this clone: The read terminates 3 residues ahead of where the CDR3 ends, so the germline J gene completes it. V gene TRBV7-8 combines with J gene TRBJ2-7; D is undetermined. CDR1 is SGHVS and CDR2 is FQNEAQ in the germline V gene. With 2 bases removed from V and 4 bases from J, the gap between germline ends came to 12 bases. CDR3 length: 14 residues. CDR3 in amino acids: CASSLLILSYEQYF. The DNA read from the CDR3 is TGTGCCAGCAGCTTACTAATATTAAGTTACGAG.

As to this clone: The read ends 3 residues shy of where the CDR3 ends; the end is completed using the germline J gene. The chain combines TRBV7-3 with TRBJ2-2; 7 bases line up with TRBD2. Germline V gene lookup returns CDR1 SGHTA and CDR2 FQGTGA. J lost 5 bases, V lost 2 bases, and 11 bases had no gene match. This CDR3 has 17 amino acids. Incomplete CDR3 DNA: TGTGCCAGCAGCTTATCTAGTACGGCGGGGGTAACCGGGGAG. The encoded protein is CASSLSSTAGVTGE. The CDR3 reads in full as CASSLSSTAGVTGELFF. Supplemented by reference TRBV7-3 and TRBJ2-2, the full variable domain reads GAGVSQTPSNKVTEKGKYVELRCDPISGHTALYWYRQSLGQGPEFLIYFQGTGAADDSGLPNDRFFAVRPEGSVSTLKIQRTERGDSAVYLCASSLSSTAGVTGELFFGEGSRLTVL.

With regard to this clone: The read finishes 3 residues shy of the CDR3 end, and the germline J gene is used to complete it. The V call is TRBV28, the J call TRBJ2-6; D perhaps matches TRBD1 (5 bases). The ends were cut back, 7 bases at V and 3 bases at J, with 16 bases in the middle. The germline V gene has CDR1 MDHEN and CDR2 SYDVKM. CDR3 length equals 16 residues. This CDR3 is CASIQRGRVGANVLTF. CDR3 DNA, as far as it was read: TGTGCCAGCATCCAAAGGGGTAGGGTTGGGGCCAACGTC.

Worth noting for this clone: The CDR3 is cut off 3 residues early in the read; its end comes from the germline J gene. The rearrangement links TRBV19 to TRBJ2-1, with 10 nucleotides matching TRBD2. This CDR3 is 17 amino acids long. J was trimmed by 3 bases and V by 2 bases; bases with no gene match: 7. Germline V gives CDR1 LNHDA, CDR2 SQIVND (reference sequence). CDR3 DNA (partial): TGTGCCAGTAGTATAATGGGGTCTAGCGGGAGCTACAATGAG. As protein: CASSIMGSSGSYNE. The whole CDR3 region reads CASSIMGSSGSYNEQFF.

As regards this clone: Sequencing ends 3 residues short of the CDR3 end; the germline J gene provides the rest. This CDR3 is also generated by other DNA sequences in the sample. The chain combines TRBV5-6 with TRBJ2-5; 7 bases line up with TRBD2. The V segment lost 0 bases and the J segment 4 bases; nucleotides outside the gene matches: 6. CDR3 length: 15 residues. CDR1 is SGHDT, CDR2 YYEEEE, per germline. CDR3 bases read: TGTGCCAGCAGCTTGGGGGTAGGGAGGGGAGAGACC. This gives the protein CASSLGVGRGET. The entire CDR3 is CASSLGVGRGETQYF.

Worth noting for this clone: Read coverage stops 3 residues before the CDR3 terminus; the germline J gene supplies the remainder. This chain joins TRBV20-1 and TRBJ1-1, with 10 nucleotides matching TRBD1. J gave up 4 bases and V 2 bases, and 16 bases lay outside the gene matches. Germline lookup yields CDR1 DFQATT and CDR2 SNEGSKA (reference sequence). The CDR3 runs to 18 residues. The CDR3 loop reads CSARSPPGTGEGGTEAFF. The part of the CDR3 DNA that was read is TGCAGTGCTAGATCACCCCCCGGGACAGGGGAAGGTGGCACTGAA.

In regard to this clone: The read terminates 3 residues before the CDR3 end, so the remaining end is supplied by the germline J gene. The chain is built from TRBV18 and TRBJ2-2, with D tentatively TRBD2 (6 bases). CDR3 length: 13 residues. The germline V gene has CDR1 KGHSH and CDR2 LQKENI. This CDR3 is CASSPSWGEKLFF. Partial CDR3 DNA: TGTGCCAGCTCACCATCCTGGGGGGAAAAG.

For this clone: Coverage ceases 3 residues before the CDR3 finishes, and the germline J gene fills in the end. The chain joins TRBV12-3 or TRBV12-4 to TRBJ2-1; the match to TRBD2 covers 9 bases. The trim removed 6 bases at V and 5 bases at J, leaving 8 bases unmatched. The CDR3 loop spans 15 amino acids. The covered CDR3 bases are TGTGCCAGCAGCCATAGCGGGAGTAGCAACAATGAG. It yields the protein CASSHSGSSNNE. The full CDR3 is CASSHSGSSNNEQFF.

A remark on this clone: Read data end 3 residues before the CDR3 end; the end is taken from the germline J gene. The chain combines TRBV18 with TRBJ1-2; D is undetermined. This CDR3 is built from 12 residues. Germline-derived CDR1 and CDR2 are KGHSH and LQKENI. The DNA read from the CDR3 is TGTGCCAGCTCCCAGACCCACTACGAC. This sequence encodes CASSQTHYD. The whole CDR3 region reads CASSQTHYDYTF.

As to this clone: The read falls 3 residues short of the CDR3 end, and the missing part is taken from the germline J gene. The chain is built from TRBV2 and TRBJ2-5; D is unresolved. The CDR3 sequence is 13 residues long. Germline CDR1 reads SNHLY; CDR2 reads FYNNEI. V shed 2 bases and J shed 3 bases, with 7 bases lying between them. The sequenced CDR3 bases are TGTGCCAGCAGTGAATTAGAAAAAGAGACC. Its protein is CASSELEKET. The whole CDR3 is CASSELEKETQYF.

A word on this clone: The read ends 3 residues shy of where the CDR3 ends; the end is completed using the germline J gene. The J gene is TRBJ1-2, the V gene TRBV6-2 or TRBV6-3, with a tentative D call TRBD1 (6 bases). This CDR3 spans 12 amino acids. CDR1 is MNHEY, CDR2 SVGEGT, per germline. CDR3 bases read: TGTGCCAGCAGTCCTAGGGACAATGAC. It translates to CASSPRDND. The complete CDR3 reads CASSPRDNDYTF.

In the case of this clone: Sequencing ends 3 residues short of the CDR3 end; the germline J gene provides the rest. The chain is built from TRBV20-1 and TRBJ1-2, with TRBD1 as a possible D gene (6 bases). The germline V gene encodes CDR1 DFQATT and CDR2 SNEGSKA (reference sequence). The CDR3 contains 12 residues. The sequenced CDR3 bases are TGCAGTGCTAGCTGGGGGACACGGGGC. Translated, it gives CSASWGTRG. The CDR3 in its entirety is CSASWGTRGYTF.

Points on this clone: Read coverage stops 3 residues before the CDR3 terminus; the germline J gene supplies the remainder. The chain links TRBV11-3 to TRBJ2-1, with TRBD2 matching over 8 bases. Trimming took 4 bases from V and 7 from J; bases not matched to a gene: 9. CDR1 and CDR2 from the germline V gene are SGHNT and YENEEA. This CDR3 contains 15 residues. The CDR3 protein is CASSSIAGGRNEQFF. The sequenced CDR3 bases are TGTGCCAGCAGCTCAATTGCGGGAGGTCGGAATGAG.

Worth noting for this clone: Read sequence stops 3 residues before the CDR3 end, and the germline J gene provides the missing end. The V call is TRBV7-9, the J call TRBJ1-2; TRBD1 matches 7 bases. Germline CDR1 is SEHNR and CDR2 is FQNEAQ (reference sequence). The CDR3 spans 14 residues. The CDR3 reads CASRRPGQPLRYTF. The CDR3 bases that were read are TGTGCCAGCAGACGACCGGGACAGCCCCTCAGG. Based on the CDR3 plus reference TRBV7-9 and TRBJ1-2, the full variable domain is DTGVSQNPRHKITKRGQNVTFRCDPISEHNRLYWYRQTLGQGPEFLTYFQNEAQLEKSRLLSDRFSAERPKGSFSTLEIQRTEQGDSAMYLCASRRPGQPLRYTFGSGTRLTVV.

Details on this clone: The read falls 3 residues short of the CDR3 end, and the missing part is taken from the germline J gene. The chain carries TRBV30 and TRBJ1-4; weak D call: TRBD1 (5 bases). The CDR3 has 18 amino acids. Germline CDR1 GTSNPN, CDR2 SVGIG (reference sequence). The sequenced CDR3 bases are TGTGCCTGGAGCGTAAAAACGGGACTTAGCTCCTATAATTCACCA. Protein: CAWSVKTGLSSYNSP. The whole CDR3 region reads CAWSVKTGLSSYNSPLFF.

Turning to this clone: From the germline J gene comes the end of the CDR3, since the read stops 3 residues before it. The chain employs TRBV7-2 and TRBJ1-2; D is ambiguous. Germline CDR1 and CDR2: SGHTA and FQGNSA. The CDR3 is 16 amino acids. CDR3 protein: CASSLAPLAGVGDYTF. The CDR3 DNA, read in part, is TGTGCCAGCAGCTTAGCGCCACTAGCGGGAGTTGGAGAC.

A word on this clone: The missing CDR3 end, 3 residues past where the read stops, is filled in from the germline J gene. This chain connects TRBV5-1 to TRBJ2-3; no clear D gene. CDR1 SGHRS and CDR2 YFSETQ come from the germline V gene. The CDR3 runs 13 residues. CDR3 in amino acids: CASRFGPQETQYF. The sequenced CDR3 bases are TGCGCCAGCAGATTTGGGCCCCAAGAGACG.

Note on this clone: The CDR3 end lies 3 residues beyond the end of the read and is filled in from the germline J gene. V gene TRBV20-1 combines with J gene TRBJ2-7; 12 nucleotides match TRBD2. Losses at the gene ends were 3 bases for V and 4 bases for J; bases not matched to a gene: 19. Per germline, CDR1 DFQATT and CDR2 SNEGSKA (reference sequence). The CDR3 is made up of 19 amino acids. The CDR3 sequence: CSASPEGRASGRARYEQYF. CDR3 DNA, as far as it was read: TGCAGTGCTAGCCCCGAGGGGCGAGCTAGCGGGAGGGCTCGTTACGAG.

As regards this clone: The sequenced fragment ends 3 residues before the CDR3 boundary, so the rest is inferred from the germline J gene. This chain connects TRBV7-6 to TRBJ1-1; 7 nucleotides agree with TRBD1. Germline V gene sequence: CDR1 SGHVS, CDR2 FNYEAQ. The CDR3 runs to 14 residues. Germline trimming cut 1 base from V and 6 bases from J; bases unmatched to any gene: 5. CDR3 region: CASSLGGGTSEAFF. CDR3 DNA, as far as it was read: TGTGCCAGCAGCTTAGGAGGGGGCACTTCTGAA.

With respect to this clone: Read sequence stops 3 residues before the CDR3 end, and the germline J gene provides the missing end. This chain links TRBV10-1 with TRBJ1-4; unclear D gene. This CDR3 has 13 residues. Trimming took off 0 bases at V and 7 bases at J, with 6 bases between the two ends. The germline V gene encodes CDR1 WNHNN and CDR2 SYGVQD (reference sequence). CDR3 amino acids: CASSESYGEKLFF. The sequenced CDR3 bases are TGCGCCAGCAGTGAGTCCTACGGTGAAAAA.

Details on this clone: The sequence runs out 3 residues before the end of the CDR3; the remainder is reconstructed from the germline J gene. The gene calls are TRBV6-2 or TRBV6-3 and TRBJ2-1, with TRBD2 matching over 7 bases. This CDR3 region has 15 residues. In germline, CDR1 is MNHEY, CDR2 SVGEGT. The V gene end was trimmed by 6 bases and the J gene end by 4 bases; junction bases not matched to a gene: 9. The CDR3 region is CASRGGSSGYNEQFF. The CDR3 DNA, read in part, is TGTGCCAGCAGGGGGGGGTCTAGCGGATACAATGAG.

In regard to this clone: The CDR3 goes on 3 residues after the read ends, and that part is filled in from the germline J gene. The V gene is TRBV7-6, the J gene TRBJ2-7; D possibly corresponds to TRBD2 (5 bases). The germline V gene has CDR1 SGHVS and CDR2 FNYEAQ. The CDR3 is 14 amino acids. V was pared by 6 bases and J by 3 bases, with 15 bases between. CDR3 DNA, as far as it was read: TGTGCCAGCAGTCATCGGACTGGGTACTACGAG. It codes for CASSHRTGYYE. The entire CDR3 sequence reads CASSHRTGYYEQYF.